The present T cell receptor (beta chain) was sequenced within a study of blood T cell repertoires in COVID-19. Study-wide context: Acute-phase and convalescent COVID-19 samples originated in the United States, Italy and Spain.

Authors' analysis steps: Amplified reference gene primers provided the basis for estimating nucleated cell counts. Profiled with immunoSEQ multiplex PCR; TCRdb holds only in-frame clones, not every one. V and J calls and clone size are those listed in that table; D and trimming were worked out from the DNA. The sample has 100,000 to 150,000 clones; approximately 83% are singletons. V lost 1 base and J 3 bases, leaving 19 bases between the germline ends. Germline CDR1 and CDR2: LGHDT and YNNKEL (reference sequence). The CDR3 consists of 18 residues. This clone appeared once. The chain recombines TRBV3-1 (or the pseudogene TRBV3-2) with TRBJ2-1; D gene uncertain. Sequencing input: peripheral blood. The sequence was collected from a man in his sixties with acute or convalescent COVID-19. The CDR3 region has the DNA TGTGCCAGCAGCCAAGCCTCGAAGAGAGTTAGCCTCTACAATGAGCAGTTCTTC. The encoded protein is CASSQASKRVSLYNEQFF.